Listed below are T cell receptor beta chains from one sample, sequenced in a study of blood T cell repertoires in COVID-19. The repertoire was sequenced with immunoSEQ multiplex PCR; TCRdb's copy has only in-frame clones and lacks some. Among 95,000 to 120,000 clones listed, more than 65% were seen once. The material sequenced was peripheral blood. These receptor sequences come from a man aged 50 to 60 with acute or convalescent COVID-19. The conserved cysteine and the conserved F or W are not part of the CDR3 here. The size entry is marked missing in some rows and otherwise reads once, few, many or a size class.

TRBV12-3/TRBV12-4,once,ASSLSPGGYT
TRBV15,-,ATSRDPLDRVNGYT
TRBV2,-,ASRWDSYTEAF
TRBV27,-,ASSLQGRLTDTQY
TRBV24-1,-,ATNTPRETQY
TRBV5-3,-,ARSRTGTYT
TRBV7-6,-,ASSRGPAGLTYEQY
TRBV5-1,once,ASRLTGSGNQPQH
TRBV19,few,ASRRTTGEGYT
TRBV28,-,ASSSGTSGGPATQY
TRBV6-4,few,ASSDSSGGANEQF
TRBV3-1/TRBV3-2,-,ASRETGFGYGYT
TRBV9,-,ASSVAGGEKLF
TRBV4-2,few,ASSQDDQGANSPLH
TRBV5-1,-,ASGQGVTDTQY
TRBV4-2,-,ASSLQTGGGGYEQY
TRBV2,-,AITPAGGATDTQY
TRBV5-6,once,ASSAGQLEAF
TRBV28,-,ASSPGVRGSSNQPQH
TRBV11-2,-,ASSLGTGGNYGYT
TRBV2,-,ASSPGQGRTEAF
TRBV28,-,ASIGRQGAFADTQY
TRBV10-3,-,AISETGAATGSPLH
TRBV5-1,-,ASSKGQQNTEAF
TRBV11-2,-,ASILSSGQGRNTIY
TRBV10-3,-,AISELTSHEQY
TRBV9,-,ASSVGLSYEQY
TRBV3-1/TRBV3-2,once,ASSPPTGGGLNEQF
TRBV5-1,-,ASSLEQGVTEAF
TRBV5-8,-,ASSLGGTGANVLT
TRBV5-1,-,ASSFGQIVTDTQY
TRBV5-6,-,ASRRFAGTGNEKLF
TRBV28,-,ASRRPGQTRSYYGYT
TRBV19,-,ASSVQHTLALH
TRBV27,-,ASRYNVGGARYGYT
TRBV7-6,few,ASSLVGGKEEKLF
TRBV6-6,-,ASTPIGGRNSPLH
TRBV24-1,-,ATSEGPSTGIETQY
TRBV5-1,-,ASSPDPGTYNEQF
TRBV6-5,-,ASSYREPWDSPLH
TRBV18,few,ASSPAPGNTEAF
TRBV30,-,AWSVSQTEAF
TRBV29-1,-,SVETRGGHGYT
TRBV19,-,ASRMAGSYGYT
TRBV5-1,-,ASSLAGSGNTIY
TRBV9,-,ASSVSRDREPYGYT
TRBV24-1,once,ATSVRQGRLNEQF
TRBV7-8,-,ASSPTRAETQY
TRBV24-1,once,ATSDFRQGVDTQY
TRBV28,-,ASSQTTPKY
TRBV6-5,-,ATGSTDTQY
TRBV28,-,ASSVGTDNSPLH
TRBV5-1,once,ASSLGDRLLDGYT
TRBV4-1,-,ASSTLQGTTEAF
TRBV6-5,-,ASSFAHGGGNIQY
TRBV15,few,ATSRDLGNRVAYTEAF
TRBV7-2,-,ASSFPTSGGYNEQF
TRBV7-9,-,ASSHYRTRAAGEQY
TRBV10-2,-,ASSEHAQGSQPQH
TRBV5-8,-,ASSPLAGGAKNIQY